What follows are 8 T cell receptor beta chains derived from one specimen sequenced in a study of blood T cells in healthy people across ages. A second PCR of roughly 7 to 11 cycles used a sample-barcoded 5' primer and a J-beta primer mix. MiXCR, applied by TCRdb to the 5' RACE reads, yields one record per CDR3 protein. The sample records roughly 1,500,000 distinct CDR3 sequences, 42% being singletons. Sequences were obtained from blood. All receptors come from a woman aged 18 to 35 in good health.

This clonotype was seen more than once but under ten times. The V and J genes are TRBV2 and TRBJ2-5; 10 nucleotides align to TRBD2. The V and J ends lost 5 bases and 2 bases, in that order; junction bases with no gene match: 8. CDR3 length equals 16 residues. The germline CDR1 and CDR2 sequences are SNHLY and FYNNEI. Here the CDR3 DNA reads TGTGCCAGCAGTAATATCCTAGCGGGAGTTCAAGAGACCCAGTACTTC. Translating gives CASSNILAGVQETQYF.

The rearrangement uses TRBV4-1 and TRBJ1-6, with a weak D call TRBD1 (5 bases). The CDR3 is 16 residues long. V lost 3 bases and J 10 bases, leaving 19 bases between the germline ends. Germline V gives CDR1 MGHRA, CDR2 YSYEKL. The CDR3 spells CASSQAPGPGPSPLHF. The CDR3 DNA reads as TGCGCCAGCAGCCAGGCCCCGGGACCCGGGCCGTCACCCCTCCACTTT.

The chain joins TRBV10-2 to TRBJ2-1; weak D call: TRBD2 (6 bases). Germline assignment: CDR1 WSHSY and CDR2 SAAADI. CDR3 length: 14 amino acids. The V end was cut by 3 bases, the J end by 7 bases, with 13 bases between. The CDR3 DNA reads as TGCGCCAGCAGTGAAGTCGGGAGTCGGAATGAGCAGTTCTTC. Translating it yields CASSEVGSRNEQFF.

Turning to this clonotype: An end of the junction differs from the germline gene, which may be a read error. The chain has TRBV20-1 and TRBJ2-6; D might be TRBD1 (6 bases). The CDR3 is made up of 15 amino acids. From germline, CDR1 is DFQATT and CDR2 SNEGSKA (reference sequence). As DNA, the CDR3 is TGCAGTGCTGGAGATACAGGGTATGGGGCCAACGTCCTGACTTTC. It codes for CSAGDTGYGANVLTF.

V is TRBV9 and J is TRBJ2-1, with 9 bases aligning to TRBD1. The CDR3 has 16 residues. Germline CDR1 SGDLS, CDR2 YYNGEE. Unmatched junction bases numbered 11, after V lost 4 bases and J lost 6 bases. CDR3 residues: CASSSTGTGLLNEQFF. CDR3 bases: TGTGCCAGCAGCTCCACCGGGACAGGGCTTCTCAATGAGCAGTTCTTC.

The CDR3 region is CASSLAAGSSSYNEQFF. The CDR3 DNA sequence: TGTGCCAGCAGCTTAGCGGCAGGGTCTAGCTCCTACAATGAGCAGTTCTTC. The rearrangement uses TRBV7-8 and TRBJ2-1; tentatively, D is TRBD1 (5 bases). Germline CDR1 and CDR2: SGHVS and FQNEAQ. V was cut by 0 bases and J by 0 bases, with 12 bases left in between. This CDR3 is built from 17 residues. Full variable domain (outside the CDR3, taken from reference TRBV7-8 and TRBJ2-1): GAGVSQSPRYKVAKRGQDVALRCDPISGHVSLFWYQQALGQGPEFLTYFQNEAQLDKSGLPSDRFFAERPEGSVSTLKIQRTQQEDSAVYLCASSLAAGSSSYNEQFFGPGTRLTVL.

V and J are TRBV12-3 or TRBV12-4 and TRBJ1-3; no clear D gene. The CDR3 spans 16 residues. V lost 3 bases, J lost 0 bases, and 12 bases lay in between. The CDR3 is CASSFQDRDSGNTIYF. The CDR3 nucleotides are TGTGCCAGCAGTTTCCAGGACCGAGACTCTGGAAACACCATATATTTT.

This clonotype was seen repeatedly, ten times or more. The chain couples TRBV5-1 to TRBJ2-5; no definite D call. Trimming took 0 bases from V and 2 from J, leaving 14 bases between them. Germline CDR1 is SGHRS and CDR2 is YFSETQ. CDR3 length: 16 amino acids. CDR3 amino acids: CASSLGSGSQQETQYF. The CDR3, as DNA: TGCGCCAGCAGCTTGGGCAGTGGCAGCCAACAAGAGACCCAGTACTTC.